This T cell receptor beta chain appears in the sequencing data of a study of shared T cell receptors in the human thymus. The CDR3 contains 16 residues. Germline CDR1 and CDR2: LGHNT and FRNRAP. The germline V and J ends were trimmed by 8 bases and 2 bases, with 20 bases remaining between them. Clones were read by immunoSEQ multiplex PCR, and TCRdb kept only the in-frame ones, dropping some. The table lists about 660,000 clones, over 75% of them singletons, with about 0.01% in the top ten. This clone was seen more than once but under ten times. These data were likewise used in another study, on human thymus T cells.

The TCR was taken from a boy under three years old with a congenital heart defect. Sequenced: thymocytes. The chain carries TRBV12-5 and TRBJ2-3; D is perhaps TRBD2 (6 bases). The CDR3 loop reads CASLAAGGDHTDTQYF. For the CDR3, the DNA is TGTGCTAGTCTAGCCGCGGGCGGGGACCACACAGATACGCAGTATTTT.